This paragraph reports one TCR beta chain. Antigen: not known. It was with 60 Vbeta and 13 Jbeta primers that the PCR ran. Assay: immunoSEQ multiplex PCR; the TCRdb copy retains only in-frame clones and omits some. The table records about 180,000 clones, about four fifths of them present only once. The data originate from a study of cytomegalovirus exposure and HLA in healthy donors. Study-wide context: In an early release, HLA-typed donors contributed some 88 million unique TCR sequences. Findings and limits, study-wide: A later analysis showed that HLA-associated TCR beta chains had undergone more clonal expansion than equally common others. Cytomegalovirus status was reportedly diagnosed by the classifier with high sensitivity and specificity.

The J segment lost 6 bases and the V segment lost 5 bases, leaving 8 bases of the junction unmatched. The CDR3 length is 15 residues. CDR1 and CDR2 (germline): MNHEY, SMNVEV (reference sequence). Sequencing was done on a sample of PBMCs. The chain joins TRBV27 to TRBJ2-7, with 12 bases matching TRBD2. This sequence originates from a woman aged 50 to 65 in good health and CMV-seropositive. The CDR3 nucleotides are TGTGCCAGCAGTATGACTAGCGGGAGAGCATTCGAGCAGTACTTC. Residues: CASSMTSGRAFEQYF.